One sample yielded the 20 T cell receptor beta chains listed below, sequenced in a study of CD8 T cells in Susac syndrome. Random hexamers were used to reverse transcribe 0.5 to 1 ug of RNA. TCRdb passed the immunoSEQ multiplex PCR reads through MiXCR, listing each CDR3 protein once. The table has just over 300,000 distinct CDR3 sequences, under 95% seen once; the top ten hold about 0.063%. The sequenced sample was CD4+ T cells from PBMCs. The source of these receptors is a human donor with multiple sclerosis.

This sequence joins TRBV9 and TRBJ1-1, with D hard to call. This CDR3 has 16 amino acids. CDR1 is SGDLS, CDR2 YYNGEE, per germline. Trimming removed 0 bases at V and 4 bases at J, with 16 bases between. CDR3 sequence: CASSVEPHRVGTEAFF. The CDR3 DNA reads TGTGCCAGCAGCGTAGAACCCCACAGAGTGGGCACTGAAGCTTTCTTT.

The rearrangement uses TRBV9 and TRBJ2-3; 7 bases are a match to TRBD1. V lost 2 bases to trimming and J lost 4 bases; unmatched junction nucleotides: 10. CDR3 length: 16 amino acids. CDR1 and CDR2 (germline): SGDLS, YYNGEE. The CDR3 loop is CASSVQPGQLPDTQYF. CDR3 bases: TGTGCCAGCAGCGTCCAACCGGGACAGTTGCCAGATACGCAGTATTTT.

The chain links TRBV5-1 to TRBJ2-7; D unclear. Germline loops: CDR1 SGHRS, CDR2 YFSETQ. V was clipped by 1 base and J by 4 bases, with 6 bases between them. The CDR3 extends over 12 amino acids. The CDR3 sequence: CASSLYGYEQYF. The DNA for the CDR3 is TGCGCCAGCAGCTTGTATGGGTACGAGCAGTACTTC.

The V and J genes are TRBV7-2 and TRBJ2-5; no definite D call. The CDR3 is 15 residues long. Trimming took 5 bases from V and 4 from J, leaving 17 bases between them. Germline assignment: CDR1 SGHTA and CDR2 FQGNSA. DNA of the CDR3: TGTGCCAGCAGCCCCCGTGCCCCGGAGAGAGAGACCCAGTACTTC. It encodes CASSPRAPERETQYF.

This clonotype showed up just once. The CDR3 loop reads CASRERKHSSGANVLTF. The DNA for the CDR3 is TGTGCCAGCAGGGAAAGAAAGCATAGCTCTGGGGCCAACGTCCTGACTTTC. This chain joins TRBV4-2 and TRBJ2-6; no reliable D call. In germline, CDR1 is LGHNA, CDR2 YNFKEQ. The CDR3 covers 17 residues. The germline V and J ends were trimmed by 6 bases and 0 bases, with 15 bases remaining between them.

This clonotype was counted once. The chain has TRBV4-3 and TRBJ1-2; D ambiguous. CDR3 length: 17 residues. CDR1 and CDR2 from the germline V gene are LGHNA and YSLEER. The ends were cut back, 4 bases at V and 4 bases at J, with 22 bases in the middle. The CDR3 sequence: CASSRELGRVSGYGYTF. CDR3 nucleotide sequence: TGCGCCAGCAGCCGGGAGTTAGGACGTGTGAGTGGCTATGGCTACACCTTC.

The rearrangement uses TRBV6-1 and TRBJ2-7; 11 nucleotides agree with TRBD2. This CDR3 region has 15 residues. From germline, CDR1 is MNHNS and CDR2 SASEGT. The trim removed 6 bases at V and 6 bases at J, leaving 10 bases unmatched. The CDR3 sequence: CASRKLAGAPGEQYF. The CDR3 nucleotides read TGTGCCAGCAGGAAACTAGCGGGAGCTCCGGGCGAGCAGTACTTC.

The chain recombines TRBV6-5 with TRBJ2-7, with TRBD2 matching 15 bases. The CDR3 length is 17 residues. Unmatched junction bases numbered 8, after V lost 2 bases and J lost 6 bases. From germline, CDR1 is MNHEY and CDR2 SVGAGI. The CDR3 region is CASSYAGLAGGNVEQYF. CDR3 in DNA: TGTGCCAGCAGTTACGCCGGACTAGCGGGAGGGAACGTCGAGCAGTACTTC.

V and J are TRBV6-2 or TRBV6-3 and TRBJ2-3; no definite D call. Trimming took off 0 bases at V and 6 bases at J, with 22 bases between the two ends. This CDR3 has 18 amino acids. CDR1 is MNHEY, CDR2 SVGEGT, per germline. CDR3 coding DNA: TGTGCCAGCAGTTACTCGAGCAAGGGCGTGACGATTCGGGATACGCAGTATTTT. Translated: CASSYSSKGVTIRDTQYF.

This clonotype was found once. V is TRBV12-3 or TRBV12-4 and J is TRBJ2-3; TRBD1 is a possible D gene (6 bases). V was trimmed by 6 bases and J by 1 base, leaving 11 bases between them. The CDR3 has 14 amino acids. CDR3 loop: CASSRGGRTDTQYF. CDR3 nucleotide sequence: TGTGCCAGCAGCCGAGGGGGTCGCACAGATACGCAGTATTTT.

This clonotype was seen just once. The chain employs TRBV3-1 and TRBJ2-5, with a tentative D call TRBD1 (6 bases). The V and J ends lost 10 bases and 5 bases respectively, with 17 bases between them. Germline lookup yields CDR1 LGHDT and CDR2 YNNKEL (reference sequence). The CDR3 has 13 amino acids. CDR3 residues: CATRDNPGETQYF. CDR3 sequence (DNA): TGTGCCACCAGGGACAACCCGGGGGAGACCCAGTACTTC.

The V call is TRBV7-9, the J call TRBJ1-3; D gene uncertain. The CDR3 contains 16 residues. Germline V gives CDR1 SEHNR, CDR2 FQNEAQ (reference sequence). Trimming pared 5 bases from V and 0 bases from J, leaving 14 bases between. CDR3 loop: CASSAGIPSSGNTIYF. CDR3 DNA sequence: TGTGCCAGCAGCGCCGGGATCCCGAGCTCTGGAAACACCATATATTTT.

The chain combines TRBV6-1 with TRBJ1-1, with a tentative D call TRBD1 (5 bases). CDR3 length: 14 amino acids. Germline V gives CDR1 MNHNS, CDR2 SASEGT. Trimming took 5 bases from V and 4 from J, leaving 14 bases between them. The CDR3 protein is CASSPMTGGTEAFF. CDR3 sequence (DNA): TGTGCCAGCAGTCCCATGACGGGGGGCACTGAAGCTTTCTTT.

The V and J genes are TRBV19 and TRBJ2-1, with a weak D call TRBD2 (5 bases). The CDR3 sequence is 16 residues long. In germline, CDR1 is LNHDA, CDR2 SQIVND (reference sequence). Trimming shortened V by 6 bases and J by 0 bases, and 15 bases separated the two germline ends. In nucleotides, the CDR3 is TGTGCCAGTAGCACCCTCGGGGAAAGCTCCTACAATGAGCAGTTCTTC. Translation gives CASSTLGESSYNEQFF.

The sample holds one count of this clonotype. The CDR3 sequence: CASGDRPFLGSEQYF. The DNA of the CDR3 is TGTGCCAGCGGTGACCGGCCTTTCTTAGGTTCCGAGCAGTACTTC. V gene TRBV12-3 or TRBV12-4 combines with J gene TRBJ2-7, with no clear D. The CDR3 sequence is 15 residues long. V shed 8 bases and J shed 6 bases, with 23 bases lying between them.

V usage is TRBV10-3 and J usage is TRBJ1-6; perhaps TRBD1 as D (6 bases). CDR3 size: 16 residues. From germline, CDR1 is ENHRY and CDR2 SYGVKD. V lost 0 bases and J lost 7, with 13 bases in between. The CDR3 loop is CAISESTGGLNSPLHF. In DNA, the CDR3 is TGTGCCATCAGTGAGTCCACGGGGGGGCTAAATTCACCCCTCCACTTT.

CDR3 in amino acids: CSVQWGNQPQHF. In DNA, the CDR3 is TGCAGCGTCCAGTGGGGGAATCAGCCCCAGCATTTT. This rearrangement joins TRBV29-1 to TRBJ1-5; tentative D call: TRBD1 (5 bases). This CDR3 has 12 amino acids. Germline CDR1 reads SQVTM; CDR2 reads ANQGSEA. Trimming pared 6 bases from V and 4 bases from J, leaving 10 bases between. The full variable domain, rest sourced from reference TRBV29-1 and TRBJ1-5, is SAVISQKPSRDICQRGTSLTIQCQVDSQVTMMFWYRQQPGQSLTLIATANQGSEATYESGFVIDKFPISRPNLTFSTLTVSNMSPEDSSIYLCSVQWGNQPQHFGDGTRLSIL.

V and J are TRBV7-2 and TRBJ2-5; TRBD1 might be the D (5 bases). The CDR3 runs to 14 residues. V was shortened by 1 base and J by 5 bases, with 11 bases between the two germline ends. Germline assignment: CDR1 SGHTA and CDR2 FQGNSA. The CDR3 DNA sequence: TGTGCCAGCAGCTTAGACTCCAACAGGGAGACCCAGTACTTC. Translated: CASSLDSNRETQYF.

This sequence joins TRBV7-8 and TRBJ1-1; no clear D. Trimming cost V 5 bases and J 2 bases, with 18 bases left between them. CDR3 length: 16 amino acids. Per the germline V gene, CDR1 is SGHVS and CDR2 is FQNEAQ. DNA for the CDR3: TGTGCCAGCAGCCTCCTCCCTCCGCGGGGTAACACTGAAGCTTTCTTT. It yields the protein CASSLLPPRGNTEAFF.

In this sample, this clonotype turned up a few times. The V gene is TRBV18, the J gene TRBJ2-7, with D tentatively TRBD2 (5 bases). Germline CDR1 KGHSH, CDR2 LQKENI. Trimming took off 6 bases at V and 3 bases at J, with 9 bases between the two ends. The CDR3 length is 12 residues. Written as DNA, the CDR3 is TGTGCCAGCTCCCCCGGGATCTACGAGCAGTACTTC. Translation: CASSPGIYEQYF.